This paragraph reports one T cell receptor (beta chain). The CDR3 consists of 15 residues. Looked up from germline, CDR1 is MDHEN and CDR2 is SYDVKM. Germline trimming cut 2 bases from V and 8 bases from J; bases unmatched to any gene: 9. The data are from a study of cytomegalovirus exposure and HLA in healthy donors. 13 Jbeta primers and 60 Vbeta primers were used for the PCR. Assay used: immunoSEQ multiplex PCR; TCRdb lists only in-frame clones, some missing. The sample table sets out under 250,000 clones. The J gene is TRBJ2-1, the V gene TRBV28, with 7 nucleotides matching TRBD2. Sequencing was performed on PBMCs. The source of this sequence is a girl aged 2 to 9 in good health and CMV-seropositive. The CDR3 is CASSLGGGPFHEQFF. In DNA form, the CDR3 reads TGTGCCAGCAGTTTAGGGGGAGGGCCATTCCATGAGCAGTTCTTC.